These 3 T cell receptor beta chains were all obtained from the same sample, sequenced in a study of blood T cell repertoires in COVID-19. Using immunoSEQ multiplex PCR, the repertoire was profiled, and TCRdb retains in-frame clones only, with some absent. Here the sample spans about 430,000 clones, approximately 90% being singletons. The sample taken for sequencing was PBMCs or T cells enriched from blood (not recorded which). The receptors originated from a man aged 25 to 40 who had recovered from COVID-19.

V gene TRBV6-5 combines with J gene TRBJ2-7, with TRBD2 as a possible D gene (6 bases). The V and J ends lost 0 bases and 0 bases respectively, with 12 bases between them. CDR3 size: 16 residues. Germline values: CDR1 MNHEY, CDR2 SVGAGI. For the CDR3, the DNA is TGTGCCAGCAGTTACTCAAATCCGGGACTCTCCTACGAGCAGTACTTC. Its protein product is CASSYSNPGLSYEQYF.

Only one count was recorded for this clone. This rearrangement joins TRBV27 to TRBJ2-7; the match to TRBD2 covers 10 bases. This CDR3 has 16 amino acids. The trim removed 6 bases at V and 1 base at J, leaving 9 bases unmatched. Germline loops: CDR1 MNHEY, CDR2 SMNVEV (reference sequence). The CDR3 protein is CASRRHELAGSYEQYF. The CDR3 nucleotides read TGTGCCAGCAGGCGACATGAACTAGCGGGATCCTACGAGCAGTACTTC.

This CDR3 is CASSPAGHPTDTQYF. In DNA form, the CDR3 reads TGTGCCAGCAGCCCCGCAGGTCACCCCACAGATACGCAGTATTTT. The rearrangement joins TRBV27 to TRBJ2-3, with unresolved D. This CDR3 is 15 amino acids long. Germline V gene lookup returns CDR1 MNHEY and CDR2 SMNVEV (reference sequence). Trimming pared 6 bases from V and 2 bases from J, leaving 15 bases between.